This is a list of T cell receptor beta chains from one sample in a study of tumor-infiltrating lymphocytes in localized non-small cell lung cancer. The data were produced by immunoSEQ multiplex PCR, yet TCRdb's version contains in-frame clones alone and is incomplete. In the table there are approximately 17,000 clones, roughly three quarters of which are singletons. The sample was lung tumor tissue. The receptors derive from a human donor with non-small cell lung cancer. Each CDR3 is given with its conserved first and last residue. The order of the fields is D gene, clone size, J gene, V gene, CDR3 DNA, CDR3 protein. The D gene is left open where the match is weak. Rows may omit the clone size; those that give it use once, few, many or a size class.

>TRBD2|.|TRBJ2-2|TRBV5-6
TGTGCCAGCAGCGCAAGACTACTAGCGGGAAACACCGGGGAGCTGTTTTTT
CASSARLLAGNTGELFF
>TRBD2|.|TRBJ2-2|TRBV4-2
TGTGCCAGCAGCCAAGCTCGGGGGGAGTCACACACCGGGGAGCTGTTTTTT
CASSQARGESHTGELFF
>TRBD1|once|TRBJ1-1|TRBV30
TGTGCCTGGAGTACAGGGGGGTACACTGAAGCTTTCTTT
CAWSTGGYTEAFF
>.|.|TRBJ2-2|TRBV14
TGTGCCAGCAGCCGCCTTAGGAAAACCGGGGAGCTGTTTTTT
CASSRLRKTGELFF
>.|.|TRBJ2-2|TRBV5-1
TGCGCCAGCAGCCCCGACCCCTCGAGGACCGGGGAGCTGTTTTTT
CASSPDPSRTGELFF
>.|.|TRBJ2-2|TRBV11-3
TGTGCCAGCAGCCAACAACAGAGCACAAACACCGGGGAGCTGTTTTTT
CASSQQQSTNTGELFF
>.|.|TRBJ1-4|TRBV6-1
TGTGCCAGCAGTGAATTGGGGAACGGAAAACTGTTTTTT
CASSELGNGKLFF
>TRBD2|few|TRBJ2-1|TRBV5-1
TGCGCCAGCAGCTTGGTAGCGGGAGCGAACAATGAGCAGTTCTTC
CASSLVAGANNEQFF
>TRBD2|once|TRBJ2-7|TRBV27
TGTGCCAGCAGGATGCTAGCGGGGGACGAGCAGTACTTC
CASRMLAGDEQYF
>.|.|TRBJ2-7|TRBV5-1
TGCGCCAGCAGCCCAGGGTTTACCTACGAGCAGTACTTC
CASSPGFTYEQYF
>.|.|TRBJ2-3|TRBV27
TGTGCCAGCAGTTTAAGGTCCGGGGCCACTAGCACAGATACGCAGTATTTT
CASSLRSGATSTDTQYF
>.|.|TRBJ2-5|TRBV27
TGTGCCAGCAGTTTATCGGGCGGGATAGGGGAGACCCAGTACTTC
CASSLSGGIGETQYF
>.|few|TRBJ2-2|TRBV5-1
TGCGCCAGCAGCATCCAGGGGGGGGCCGGGGAGCTGTTTTTT
CASSIQGGAGELFF
>.|.|TRBJ2-7|TRBV5-4
TGTGCCAGCAGCCCGGGTGGACGCCGGAAGACCTACGAGCAGTACTTC
CASSPGGRRKTYEQYF
>.|few|TRBJ2-5|TRBV7-2
TGTGCCAGCAGCCGCGTAGACCAAGAGACCCAGTACTTC
CASSRVDQETQYF
>TRBD1|.|TRBJ1-2|TRBV5-1
TGCGCCAGCAGCCGAGGACAGGGGGTCCCCTATGGCTACACCTTC
CASSRGQGVPYGYTF
>.|.|TRBJ2-4|TRBV6-6
TGTGCCAGCAGCGAGGGGGGTTTAGCCAAAAACATTCAGTACTTC
CASSEGGLAKNIQYF
>TRBD2|.|TRBJ2-1|TRBV28
TGTGCCAGCAGTACCTACCATACTAGCGGGAGGGTCAATGAGCAGTTCTTC
CASSTYHTSGRVNEQFF
>.|.|TRBJ2-3|TRBV4-1
TGCGCCAGCAGCCCCCCAAGGGAGACAGATACGCAGTATTTT
CASSPPRETDTQYF
>.|.|TRBJ2-7|TRBV21-1
TGTGCCAGCAGCAAAGAAAGCTGCGGACAGGGCGGGATCGAGCAGTACTTC
CASSKESCGQGGIEQYF
>TRBD2|.|TRBJ2-1|TRBV7-8
TGTGCCAGCAGCTTTCCTAGCGGGTCCTACAATGAGCAGTTCTTC
CASSFPSGSYNEQFF
>TRBD1|.|TRBJ1-4|TRBV2
TGTGCCAGCAGGCGGAGACAGGGCTGGGAAAAACTGTTTTTT
CASRRRQGWEKLFF
>.|.|TRBJ2-2|TRBV5-4
TGTGCCAGCAGCTTGGTGGTGGGCAGCGCGAACACCGGGGAGCTGTTTTTT
CASSLVVGSANTGELFF
>.|.|TRBJ1-4|TRBV27
TGTGCCAGCAGTTTAAGGACCCCAGCAACTAATGAAAAACTGTTTTTT
CASSLRTPATNEKLFF
>TRBD2|.|TRBJ2-1|TRBV7-2
TGTGCCAGCAGGTCCATAGCGGGAGGTATTGGGGAGCAGTTCTTC
CASRSIAGGIGEQFF
>.|.|TRBJ2-7|TRBV5-5
TGTGCCAGCAGCCAAGATAGGAGTACCTACGAGCAGTACTTC
CASSQDRSTYEQYF
>.|.|TRBJ1-2|TRBV10-3
TGTGCCATCAGTGAGCTGGGGGACCGGGGGCATGGCTACACCTTC
CAISELGDRGHGYTF
>.|.|TRBJ1-2|TRBV18
TGTGCCAGCTCGCGCAATGGCTACACCTTC
CASSRNGYTF